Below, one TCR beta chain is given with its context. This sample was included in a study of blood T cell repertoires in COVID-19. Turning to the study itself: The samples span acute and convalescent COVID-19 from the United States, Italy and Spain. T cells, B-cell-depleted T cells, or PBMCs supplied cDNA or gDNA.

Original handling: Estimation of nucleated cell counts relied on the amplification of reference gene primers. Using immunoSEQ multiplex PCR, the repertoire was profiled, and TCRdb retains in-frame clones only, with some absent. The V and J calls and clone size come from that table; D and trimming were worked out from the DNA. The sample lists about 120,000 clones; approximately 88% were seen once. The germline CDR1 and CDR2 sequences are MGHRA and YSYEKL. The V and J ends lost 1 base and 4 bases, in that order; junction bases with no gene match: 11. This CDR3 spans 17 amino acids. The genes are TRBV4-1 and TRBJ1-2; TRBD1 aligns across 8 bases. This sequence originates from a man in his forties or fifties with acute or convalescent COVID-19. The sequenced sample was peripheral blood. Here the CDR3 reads CASSQVPTGDKVYGYTF. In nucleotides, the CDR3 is TGCGCCAGCAGCCAAGTACCGACAGGGGACAAGGTCTATGGCTACACCTTC.